Listed below are T cell receptor beta chains from one sample, sequenced in a study of blood T cell repertoires in COVID-19. Using immunoSEQ multiplex PCR, the repertoire was profiled, and TCRdb retains in-frame clones only, with some absent. Here the sample spans about 260,000 clones, around 86% being singletons. Sequenced: peripheral blood. These receptors originate from a man between 35 and 55 years old who had recovered from COVID-19. CDR3s include the opening cysteine and the closing phenylalanine or tryptophan. The D gene is left open where the match is weak. Only part of the rows carry a size: once, few, many, or a class if the clone is expanded.

>TRBV9|14|.|TRBJ1-1|.
TGTGCCAGCAGCGTGCCTACGGGGAACACTGAAGCTTTCTTT
CASSVPTGNTEAFF
>TRBV6-2/TRBV6-3|15|.|TRBJ2-7|TRBD1
TGTGCCAGCAGCTCAGGACAGGGGGGCCACTACGAGCAGTACTTC
CASSSGQGGHYEQYF
>TRBV6-2/TRBV6-3|15|once|TRBJ2-7|TRBD2
TGTGCCAGCAGTTACCTACTAGCGGATCGCTACGAGCAGTACTTC
CASSYLLADRYEQYF
>TRBV27|15|.|TRBJ2-7|.
TGTGCCAGCAGTTTTCGGACAGGAGGGCCGGATAAGCAGTACTTC
CASSFRTGGPDKQYF
>TRBV9|12|few|TRBJ1-2|.
TGTGCCAGCAGCATTACAGCGGGTGGCTACACCTTC
CASSITAGGYTF
>TRBV19|16|few|TRBJ1-1|.
TGTGCCAGTCAATCCTTGGGAAGGATAAGGGGCACTGAAGCTTTCTTT
CASQSLGRIRGTEAFF
>TRBV13|14|few|TRBJ2-1|.
TGTGCCAGCACCAAGAATCCGGTGGTGCTTGAGCAGTTCTTC
CASTKNPVVLEQFF
>TRBV6-6|13|.|TRBJ1-2|TRBD1
TGTGCCAGCAGTTCTGACAGGGCCTATGGCTACACCTTC
CASSSDRAYGYTF
>TRBV5-1|15|few|TRBJ1-4|.
TGCGCCAGCAGCTTGCGCCCAGGGGTTTATGAAAAACTGTTTTTT
CASSLRPGVYEKLFF
>TRBV19|13|.|TRBJ1-5|.
TGTGCCAGTAGCATTGGGCCATATCAGCCCCAGCATTTT
CASSIGPYQPQHF
>TRBV7-9|13|.|TRBJ2-7|.
TGTGCCAGCAGCTCCCCTAGTCGAGACGAGCAGTACTTC
CASSSPSRDEQYF
>TRBV7-9|16|.|TRBJ2-1|.
TGTGCCAGCAGCCGAGCTCAGGGAAACTCCTACAATGAGCAGTTCTTC
CASSRAQGNSYNEQFF
>TRBV19|14|.|TRBJ2-7|TRBD1
TGTGCCAGTAGTCCCGGGACAGGGGGCTACGAGCAGTACTTC
CASSPGTGGYEQYF
>TRBV4-3|12|.|TRBJ2-1|.
TGCGCCAGCAGCCAAGAACTAGGTGAGCAGTTCTTC
CASSQELGEQFF
>TRBV6-2/TRBV6-3|14|once|TRBJ2-3|.
TGTGCCAGCAGTCGGGCGGGGGCCCCTAACGTTCAGTATTTT
CASSRAGAPNVQYF
>TRBV5-1|14|.|TRBJ2-7|TRBD2
TGCGCCAGCACGTATAGCGGGGGTACGGACGAGCAGTACTTC
CASTYSGGTDEQYF
>TRBV27|18|.|TRBJ2-1|.
TGTGCCAGCAGTGCCGGACTTGGGGGGATCCCCCCACACAATGAGCAGTTCTTC
CASSAGLGGIPPHNEQFF
>TRBV3-1/TRBV3-2|16|.|TRBJ1-2|TRBD1
TGTGCCAGCAGCCAAGACCCGACAGGGATTGGGGATGGCTACACCTTC
CASSQDPTGIGDGYTF
>TRBV9|15|once|TRBJ1-1|TRBD1
TGTGCCAGCAGCTACCGGGACAGGGTCGACACTGAAGCTTTCTTT
CASSYRDRVDTEAFF
>TRBV7-2|18|.|TRBJ2-6|TRBD1
TGTGCCAGCAGCTTATTCGGGCAGGGGGCGCCTGGGGCCAACGTCCTGACTTTC
CASSLFGQGAPGANVLTF
>TRBV4-1|14|.|TRBJ2-3|.
TGCGCCAGCAGCCAAGAATCGGGCACAGATACGCAGTATTTT
CASSQESGTDTQYF
>TRBV18|18|.|TRBJ2-3|TRBD2
TGTGCCAGCTCACCACGGTTGTCTAGCGGGACGCACACAGATACGCAGTATTTT
CASSPRLSSGTHTDTQYF
>TRBV7-2|17|.|TRBJ2-2|TRBD2
TGTGCCAGCAGCTTACATGGTGGCGGGAGAACCTTCGGGGAGCTGTTTTTT
CASSLHGGGRTFGELFF
>TRBV6-6|12|.|TRBJ2-7|TRBD1
TGTGCCAGCAGCAGGGGGCAAAACGAGCAGTACTTC
CASSRGQNEQYF
>TRBV7-2|15|.|TRBJ2-5|TRBD2
TGTGCCAGCAGCAAGACTAGCGGGGGGGCCGAGACCCAGTACTTC
CASSKTSGGAETQYF
>TRBV10-3|18|.|TRBJ2-7|.
TGTGCCATCAGTGAGCCTGGGGGCGGGGGCGCCATTAGTTACGAGCAGTACTTC
CAISEPGGGGAISYEQYF
>TRBV19|13|.|TRBJ1-1|TRBD1
TGTGCCAGTAGTGAAGACAGGGGGATTGGATCTTTCTTT
CASSEDRGIGSFF
>TRBV7-6|14|once|TRBJ2-7|TRBD1
TGTGCCAGCAGCCTTCGACAGGGGCCCTACGAGCAGTACTTC
CASSLRQGPYEQYF
>TRBV9|14|.|TRBJ1-3|TRBD1
TGTGCCAGCAGCGAGGACAGGGGTGGAAACACCATATATTTT
CASSEDRGGNTIYF
>TRBV5-1|14|.|TRBJ2-3|TRBD2
TGCGCCAGCAGAAGGCTAGCGGTTGCAGATACGCAGTATTTT
CASRRLAVADTQYF
>TRBV3-1/TRBV3-2|18|.|TRBJ1-1|TRBD1
TGTGCCAGCAGCCAGCTTACCGGGACAGGGGGCTGCGGCACTGAAGCTTTCTTT
CASSQLTGTGGCGTEAFF
>TRBV6-5|15|.|TRBJ2-3|TRBD2
TGTGCCAGCAGTAATAGCGGGGGGGGAGGAGATACGCAGTATTTT
CASSNSGGGGDTQYF
>TRBV7-9|15|.|TRBJ2-7|TRBD2
TGTGCCAGCAGCTTGAGCGGGGGCCATCCCTACGAGCAGTACTTC
CASSLSGGHPYEQYF
>TRBV3-1/TRBV3-2|15|.|TRBJ2-7|TRBD2
TGTGCCAGCAGCCATCTCGGGGGGGGCTCCTACGAGCAGTACTTC
CASSHLGGGSYEQYF
>TRBV11-3|15|.|TRBJ2-2|.
TGTGCCAGCAGCTTAGACGGGAGTTTTACCGGGGAGCTGTTTTTT
CASSLDGSFTGELFF
>TRBV6-2/TRBV6-3|18|.|TRBJ2-2|TRBD1
TGTGCCAGCAGTTACCCTTCGGGACAGGGGGCCAACACCGGGGAGCTGTTTTTT
CASSYPSGQGANTGELFF
>TRBV7-6|15|.|TRBJ1-1|.
TGTGCCAGCAGCTTAAAAGAGGATATGAACACTGAAGCTTTCTTT
CASSLKEDMNTEAFF
>TRBV5-4|14|.|TRBJ2-1|.
TGTGCCAGCAGCCACCCGGGACTTCAAGGTGAGCAGTTCTTC
CASSHPGLQGEQFF
>TRBV4-3|17|.|TRBJ2-7|TRBD2
TGCGCCAGCAGGCAAGACGAGTACGGGGGGGTGTCAAACGAGCAGTACTTC
CASRQDEYGGVSNEQYF
>TRBV5-1|15|.|TRBJ2-3|TRBD1
TGCGCCAGCAGCTTGGAGGGGGCCCTAACAGATACGCAGTATTTT
CASSLEGALTDTQYF
>TRBV5-4|15|once|TRBJ2-2|.
TGTGCCAGCAGCTTGAAAGCGGGTAACACCGGGGAGCTGTTTTTT
CASSLKAGNTGELFF
>TRBV3-1/TRBV3-2|16|.|TRBJ2-7|.
TGTGCCAGCAGCCCATTCCGGGACGGGGGAACCTACGAGCAGTACTTC
CASSPFRDGGTYEQYF
>TRBV9|14|.|TRBJ1-6|.
TGTGCCAGCAGCGCACTACAGGGTTATTCACCCCTCCACTTT
CASSALQGYSPLHF
>TRBV24-1|16|.|TRBJ2-2|TRBD2
TGTGCCACCAGTGATCCCGGGACTAGCGGGACCGGGGAGCTGTTTTTT
CATSDPGTSGTGELFF
>TRBV7-9|13|.|TRBJ1-1|TRBD1
TGTGCCAGCACCATACAGGGGGGCACTGAAGCTTTCTTT
CASTIQGGTEAFF
>TRBV12-3/TRBV12-4|13|.|TRBJ1-1|.
TGTGCCAGCAGTTTCGCACCGGGCACTGAAGCTTTCTTT
CASSFAPGTEAFF
>TRBV2|14|.|TRBJ2-7|.
TGTGCCAGCAGTGGACGGCGGGGAGTCTACGAGCAGTACTTC
CASSGRRGVYEQYF
>TRBV9|15|.|TRBJ1-6|.
TGTGCCAGCAGCGCAGGGGACTCCTATAATTCACCCCTCCACTTT
CASSAGDSYNSPLHF
>TRBV10-3|12|.|TRBJ2-7|.
TGTGCCATCAGACTCTCGGCCTACGAGCAGTACTTC
CAIRLSAYEQYF
>TRBV18|15|.|TRBJ2-3|TRBD1
TGTGCCAGCTCACCCGGACAGGCCGCCACAGATACGCAGTATTTT
CASSPGQAATDTQYF
>TRBV6-5|15|.|TRBJ2-1|TRBD2
TGTGCCAGCAATCGTGGACTAGCATTCAACAATGAGCAGTTCTTC
CASNRGLAFNNEQFF
>TRBV19|14|.|TRBJ1-1|.
TGTGCCAGTAGTATCGTCGGGGGGGACACTGAAGCTTTCTTT
CASSIVGGDTEAFF
>TRBV19|16|.|TRBJ2-2|TRBD2
TGTGCCAGTAAGGCCCTCCTAGCGGGGGGCACCGGGGAGCTGTTTTTT
CASKALLAGGTGELFF
>TRBV19|14|.|TRBJ2-1|.
TGTGCCAGTAAGGCGGAGACTTCCTACAATGAGCAGTTCTTC
CASKAETSYNEQFF